Listed below are T cell receptor beta chains from one sample, sequenced in a study of control samples from healthy donors and cancer patients. Assay used: immunoSEQ multiplex PCR; TCRdb lists only in-frame clones, some missing. The profile shows about 140,000 clones, about 91% of them singletons. The specimen was blood. All receptors come from a man aged 25-45 years in good health. Both conserved end residues are part of each CDR3. The D gene is left open where the match is weak.

j_call d_call v_call cdr3_aa
TRBJ1-2 NA TRBV28 CASSFRNYYGYTF
TRBJ1-5 TRBD1 TRBV6-5 CASSSGQATSNQPQHF
TRBJ1-1 NA TRBV12-3/TRBV12-4 CASSSGWAEAFF
TRBJ2-7 NA TRBV28 CASSLPTVTYEQYF
TRBJ1-3 NA TRBV5-6 CASSLPSGNTIYF
TRBJ2-7 NA TRBV2 CASSENGVNSYEQYF
TRBJ2-3 NA TRBV6-4 CASSDIIGDRQYF
TRBJ2-1 TRBD2 TRBV7-3 CASSLLAGGPDEQFF
TRBJ2-3 TRBD2 TRBV9 CASSPSLAGVDTQYF
TRBJ2-3 NA TRBV7-3 CASSLDWPDTQYF
TRBJ2-6 NA TRBV21-1 CASSKASGRTSGANVLTF
TRBJ1-2 TRBD1 TRBV7-2 CASSPRQGNYGYTF
TRBJ2-3 NA TRBV6-1 CASSEEPSYPTDTQYF
TRBJ1-1 NA TRBV11-3 CASSRTPSTAEAFF
TRBJ1-2 NA TRBV7-8 CASSLEGWGGYTF
TRBJ1-5 TRBD1 TRBV6-5 CASRTGTGVSQPQHF
TRBJ2-7 NA TRBV2 CASSQQDSYEQYF
TRBJ1-6 TRBD1 TRBV5-1 CASSLADRMNSPLHF
TRBJ2-2 NA TRBV6-6 CASSYSQGSNTGELFF
TRBJ1-5 NA TRBV30 CAWSVTGRRPQHF
TRBJ1-1 NA TRBV5-1 CASSLTRLGIPEAFF
TRBJ1-2 NA TRBV29-1 CSALEGGGYTF
TRBJ2-1 TRBD2 TRBV9 CASSGGLALGYVGQFF
TRBJ1-1 NA TRBV5-1 CASSLVRTNTEAFF
TRBJ1-4 NA TRBV5-1 CASKTTATNEKLFF
TRBJ1-5 NA TRBV19 CASSGINLSNQPQHF
TRBJ1-2 TRBD1 TRBV19 CASSIRQGGTYGYTF
TRBJ1-1 NA TRBV21-1 CASRHRGGNTEAFF
TRBJ1-6 NA TRBV15 CATSRHGPYNSPLHF
TRBJ1-2 NA TRBV4-1 CASSQEKMDSVYGYTF
TRBJ1-1 TRBD1 TRBV7-3 CASSPGGGATEAFF
TRBJ1-3 NA TRBV9 CASSPQSNSGNTIYF
TRBJ2-7 TRBD1 TRBV19 CASSITNRGNEQYF
TRBJ1-1 TRBD1 TRBV12-5 CASGLGAGTGYTEAFF
TRBJ2-3 TRBD1 TRBV6-6 CASRRQGADTQYF
TRBJ2-1 NA TRBV3-1/TRBV3-2 CASSRRPNEQFF
TRBJ2-7 NA TRBV29-1 CSVNRPGGGHYEQYF
TRBJ2-3 NA TRBV20-1 CSASFQFPPDTQYF
TRBJ1-2 NA TRBV12-3/TRBV12-4 CASSLSIPDGYTF
TRBJ2-5 NA TRBV11-2 CASSLDRQRGARRETQYF
TRBJ1-5 TRBD1 TRBV28 CASRQTGVEQPQHF
TRBJ2-3 NA TRBV12-3/TRBV12-4 CASSITDTQYF
TRBJ2-7 NA TRBV7-3 CASSLFPGGAYEQYF
TRBJ1-5 TRBD1 TRBV12-3/TRBV12-4 CASSSTGVQPQHF
TRBJ1-5 NA TRBV5-1 CAGDSSGSNQPQHF
TRBJ2-3 TRBD2 TRBV7-9 CASSPQRGGSVDTQYF
TRBJ2-7 TRBD2 TRBV4-2 CASSQEGGLAGVYEQYF
TRBJ1-5 TRBD1 TRBV29-1 CSAGTGFQPQHF
TRBJ2-5 TRBD2 TRBV3-1/TRBV3-2 CASSQDLGTSGGETQYF
TRBJ1-2 NA TRBV19 CASSIYPKGLSDYGYTF
TRBJ1-1 NA TRBV3-1/TRBV3-2 CASSQAHTEAFF